These T cell receptor beta chains were read from a single sample in a study of OX40 agonist ivuxolimab in advanced cancers. Clones were read by immunoSEQ multiplex PCR, and TCRdb kept only the in-frame ones, dropping some. The sample lists about 61,000 clones, around 82% seen once, with approximately 0.57% in the top ten. This material consisted of CD4+ or CD8+ T cells sorted from blood, taken in a trial of the OX40 agonist ivuxolimab. The receptors shown here come from an adult with an advanced solid tumor such as melanoma, head and neck, liver or kidney cancer. Each CDR3 is given with its conserved first and last residue. D genes are given only for firm matches. Expanded clones get a size class; other rows say once, few or many, or leave the size out.

TRBJ2-3 | few | - | TRBV27 | CASSPGGADTQYF | TGTGCCAGCAGTCCTGGGGGAGCAGATACGCAGTATTTT
TRBJ2-3 | - | TRBD2 | TRBV9 | CASSLSSTSGVTDTQYF | TGTGCCAGCAGCTTATCGAGTACTAGCGGAGTCACAGATACGCAGTATTTT
TRBJ2-3 | few | - | TRBV29-1 | CSGRRDIDITDTQYF | TGCAGCGGCCGCCGGGACATAGACATCACAGATACGCAGTATTTT
TRBJ2-5 | - | TRBD2 | TRBV7-2 | CASSLGGVSGSETQYF | TGTGCCAGCAGCTTAGGGGGGGTTAGCGGGAGCGAGACCCAGTACTTC
TRBJ1-5 | many | TRBD1 | TRBV19 | CASGLGTEGNQPQHF | TGTGCCAGTGGCCTAGGGACAGAGGGAAATCAGCCCCAGCATTTT
TRBJ2-7 | - | - | TRBV28 | CASSRFGEQYF | TGTGCCAGCAGTCGCTTTGGCGAGCAGTACTTC
TRBJ1-3 | - | - | TRBV5-6 | CASSSYSGDSGNTIYF | TGTGCCAGCAGCTCATATTCAGGGGACTCTGGAAACACCATATATTTT
TRBJ2-5 | - | - | TRBV7-5 | CARRPLTGGPAETQYF | TGTGCCAGAAGACCTCTTACAGGGGGTCCCGCGGAGACCCAGTACTTC
TRBJ2-2 | - | TRBD2 | TRBV27 | CASSLGSGRDGELFF | TGTGCCAGCAGTTTAGGCAGCGGGAGGGACGGGGAGCTGTTTTTT
TRBJ2-5 | - | TRBD1 | TRBV7-6 | CASSLGAGGQETQYF | TGTGCCAGCAGCTTAGGGGCAGGGGGCCAGGAGACCCAGTACTTC
TRBJ1-2 | - | TRBD1 | TRBV7-2 | CASSPFVDRGYGYTF | TGTGCCAGCAGCCCCTTCGTCGACAGGGGGTATGGCTACACCTTC
TRBJ2-5 | - | - | TRBV6-6 | CASSQGGNQETQYF | TGTGCCAGCTCTCAGGGGGGAAACCAAGAGACCCAGTACTTC
TRBJ2-5 | - | - | TRBV6-6 | CASRSQEAQETQYF | TGTGCCAGCAGGTCCCAGGAGGCCCAAGAGACCCAGTACTTC
TRBJ1-4 | - | TRBD1 | TRBV7-8 | CASKTGDWSEKLFF | TGTGCCAGCAAAACAGGGGATTGGAGTGAAAAACTGTTTTTT
TRBJ1-5 | - | - | TRBV21-1 | CASERTGGRGNQPQHF | TGTGCCAGCGAACGGACAGGGGGCCGTGGAAATCAGCCCCAGCATTTT
TRBJ2-7 | - | TRBD2 | TRBV10-3 | CAISEELAGIYEQYF | TGTGCCATCAGTGAGGAACTAGCGGGAATATACGAGCAGTACTTC
TRBJ2-7 | - | - | TRBV7-6 | CASSPPGSEQYF | TGTGCCAGCAGCCCCCCCGGGTCCGAGCAGTACTTC
TRBJ1-5 | - | - | TRBV19 | CASTRAAGQPQHF | TGTGCCAGTACCCGGGCCGCGGGGCAGCCCCAGCATTTT
TRBJ2-1 | - | - | TRBV10-1 | CASSEMGGGGSGEQFF | TGCGCCAGCAGTGAGATGGGAGGGGGCGGGAGTGGTGAGCAGTTCTTC
TRBJ2-2 | few | - | TRBV7-3 | CASSTSHGDTGELFF | TGTGCCAGCAGCACCTCCCACGGGGACACCGGGGAGCTGTTTTTT
TRBJ2-3 | - | - | TRBV5-1 | CASSPIREFADTQYF | TGCGCCAGCAGCCCAATACGAGAGTTCGCGGATACGCAGTATTTT
TRBJ2-2 | - | TRBD1 | TRBV7-2 | CASSLDRGQGGELFF | TGTGCCAGCAGCTTAGACAGGGGGCAAGGCGGGGAGCTGTTTTTT
TRBJ1-2 | - | - | TRBV11-2 | CASSLDLTEYGYTF | TGTGCCAGCAGCTTGGATCTGACCGAGTATGGCTACACCTTC
TRBJ1-1 | - | - | TRBV25-1 | CASSALSGGDTEAFF | TGTGCCAGCAGCGCCCTCAGTGGAGGGGACACTGAAGCTTTCTTT
TRBJ1-5 | - | TRBD1 | TRBV30 | CAWSEDRGQPQHF | TGTGCCTGGAGTGAAGACAGGGGTCAGCCCCAGCATTTT
TRBJ2-2 | - | TRBD2 | TRBV6-1 | CASSDVAGGGGELFF | TGTGCCAGCAGTGACGTAGCGGGGGGAGGCGGGGAGCTGTTTTTT